This T cell receptor beta chain emerged from a study of OX40 agonist ivuxolimab in advanced cancers. Whole-study results and caveats: In the expanded peripheral T cells, antigen specificity was never determined. Patients who responded partially at 0.1-3.0 mg/kg showed clonal expansion ranking among the lowest. Clonal expansion from baseline to week 6 occurred in both CD4+ and CD8+ T cells.

Sequencing used immunoSEQ multiplex PCR; TCRdb keeps in-frame clones, though not all of them. The table lists approximately 6,000 clones, 81% of them singletons. Concerning this clone itself: The antigen is undetermined.

Germline V gene lookup returns CDR1 LGHNA and CDR2 YNFKEQ. This CDR3 contains 13 residues. Trimming removed 1 base from V and 3 bases from J, with 6 bases in between. The receptor was derived from an adult with an advanced solid tumor such as melanoma, head and neck, liver or kidney cancer. The chain carries TRBV4-2 and TRBJ2-5; D not certain. Material: CD4+ or CD8+ T cells sorted from blood, obtained in a trial of the OX40 agonist ivuxolimab. The CDR3 reads CASSQVLEETQYF. The CDR3 DNA is TGTGCCAGCAGCCAAGTTCTAGAAGAGACCCAGTACTTC.